This T cell receptor beta chain was sequenced for a study of blood T cell repertoires in COVID-19 (dated by TCRdb to about 2020). With regard to the full study: Collaborator samples came from the United States, Italy and Spain and covered acute and convalescent phases of COVID-19. The material from the prospective study consisted of cDNA or gDNA derived from T cells, B-cell-depleted T cells, or PBMCs. The dataset comprised deeply sampled blood TCRbeta repertoires from subjects exposed to, actively infected with, or recovered from COVID-19. A freely available public database, intended as a resource for researchers studying the immune response to SARS-CoV-2, is where the repertoires were released. The samples were drawn from two sources: the first 160 participants of the ongoing ImmuneRACE study, and 1,200 or so subjects contributed by 6 global collaborators. Sample metadata almost always included a de-identified subject ID, COVID-19 status, age in years and sex. HLA class I and class II types, where available, came from metadata supplied by the sample provider rather than from assay-based typing.

A word on this clone: Its specific antigen is unknown. No base-level quality is on record; no much larger clone is a single base apart.

One collaborating source in Seattle enrolled patients during active infection and followed them longitudinally through the course of disease. The collaborating institutions used their own protocols to collect whole blood in K2EDTA tubes. Collaborator samples were shipped for TCRbeta analysis as frozen whole blood, isolated PBMCs, or DNA extracted from either sample type. The CDR3 starts with the cysteine, ends with the phenylalanine, and has 15 residues. Just the 45-base CDR3 DNA is kept, in frame starting at base 1. Sequences SGHNT (CDR1) and YYREEE (CDR2) are obtained from the germline V gene (reference sequence). V is reduced by 4 bases and J by 8 bases, leaving a spacing of 19 bases between them. Here is what the overall study found, with its caveats: Clinical and demographic metadata were provided uncurated, with the amount varying by source and participant.

TCRbeta CDR3 regions were amplified from genomic DNA by means of the immunoSEQ Assay, a bias-controlled multiplex PCR. Under the source paper's analysis protocol: The number of nucleated cells in each sample was estimated from the amplification of reference gene primers within the assay. To quantify the absolute abundance of each unique TCRbeta CDR3 rearrangement, sequence reads were collapsed and filtered. For each sample, productive Simpson clonality was calculated by taking the square root of Simpson's diversity index across productive rearrangements. Here the immuneACCESS table is served through TCRdb, limited to in-frame sequences with V and J called. Missing clones are a known gap in these copies; in checked studies unresolved V genes cover under half, and the rest lacks a known reason. V, J and clone size reflect that table, while D and trimming were determined from the DNA. The sample table lists 200,000 or so clones, over 75% of them with a count of one. The biggest ten clones account for over 15% of the sample.

The chain joins TRBV5-4 to TRBJ2-1; no D gene call is confident. Sequenced: peripheral blood. This TCR came from a person aged 65 to 85 with COVID-19, enrolled during active disease. CDR3 reads: CASSPRGKVSYEQFF. The DNA reads TGTGCCAGCAGCCCACGAGGAAAAGTTTCGTATGAGCAGTTCTTC.